This T cell receptor beta chain comes out of a study of Tregs in tolerant kidney transplant recipients. Here immunoSEQ multiplex PCR was the method, and the copy in TCRdb shows in-frame clones only, minus some. The sample has some 240,000 clones; 80% to 85% are singletons. Germline assignment: CDR1 LNHDA and CDR2 SQIVND (reference sequence). V lost 1 base and J lost 5; bases outside the gene matches: 1. The CDR3 covers 15 residues. What was sequenced was CD4+ T cells from blood. The chain links TRBV19 to TRBJ1-4, with 10 bases identical to TRBD1. This sequence originates from a human donor in good health. As DNA, the CDR3 is TGTGCCAGTAGTATAGGGGACAGGGGAAATGAAAAACTGTTTTTT. This sequence encodes CASSIGDRGNEKLFF. Full variable domain (missing parts from reference TRBV19 and TRBJ1-4): DGGITQSPKYLFRKEGQNVTLSCEQNLNHDAMYWYRQDPGQGLRLIYYSQIVNDFQKGDIAEGYSVSREKKESFPLTVTSAQKNPTAFYLCASSIGDRGNEKLFFGSGTQLSVL.